The clone carrying this TCR beta chain was seen only a few times. Antigen specificity is unknown. The data were produced by immunoSEQ multiplex PCR, yet TCRdb's version contains in-frame clones alone and is incomplete. Of some 48,000 clones detected, about three quarters appear once; the ten largest clones hold about 0.8%. Single viable CD3+CD4+CD8-CD45RO+ cells were sorted as the memory CD4+ T cells. Donors' CMV status reflects serum IgG against pp150, pp28, p38, p52. The data were obtained in a study of memory CD4+ T cells and cytomegalovirus serostatus. Study as a whole: Donors were healthy Belgian adults, 10 or so CMV seropositive and 20 to 25 seronegative. Points from the study as a whole: CD4+ memory repertoires contained 67 of 164 reported CMV TCRbeta sequences.

This CDR3 comprises 14 residues. The V end lost 4 bases, the J end lost 4 bases, and 13 bases lay between the germline ends. Germline assignment: CDR1 SEHNR and CDR2 FQNEAQ (reference sequence). This sequence was found in an adult in good health and CMV-seronegative. The J gene is TRBJ1-2, the V gene TRBV7-9; D is perhaps TRBD1 (6 bases). Sequencing was done on a sample of memory CD4+ T cells from blood. The chain's CDR3 is CASSSETGVYGYTF. Written as DNA, the CDR3 is TGTGCCAGCAGCTCGGAGACAGGCGTCTATGGCTACACCTTC.